The T cell receptor beta chain under discussion was sequenced for a study of blood T cells in healthy people across ages. Points from the study as a whole: The long-lived group displayed more naive CD4+ cells, plus higher diversity, than the aged donors did. While age rose, TCR beta diversity per million T cells dropped in a roughly linear way.

The second PCR ran about 6 to 11 cycles with a sample-barcoded 5' primer and J-beta primers. Each cDNA molecule, via a template-switch adaptor with 12 random nucleotides, was tagged. TCRdb itself ran the 5' RACE reads through MiXCR, one entry per CDR3 protein. The sample lists about 640,000 distinct CDR3 sequences; about 53% were seen once. The germline V gene encodes CDR1 SQVTM and CDR2 ANQGSEA. CDR3 size: 13 residues. Regarding this clonotype: No antigen is known for it. A junction boundary mismatches the germline segment, possibly from a read error.

The TCR sequence derives from a man aged 55-75 years in good health. The V gene is TRBV29-1, the J gene TRBJ1-5, with 7 bases fitting TRBD1. The sample taken for sequencing was blood. CDR3 loop: CSVEGQGGQPRHF. CDR3 nucleotides: TGCAGCGTTGAAGGGCAGGGGGGTCAGCCCCGGCATTTT.